This passage covers 2 T cell receptor beta chains from one sample sequenced in a study of blood T cell repertoires in COVID-19. Assay used: immunoSEQ multiplex PCR; TCRdb lists only in-frame clones, some missing. The table shows roughly 260,000 clones, with around 82% occurring only once. Sequencing was performed on peripheral blood. Every receptor here comes from a woman in her seventies with acute or convalescent COVID-19.

The count of this clone is one. The CDR3 DNA reads TGTGCCAGTAGTATAGTTCGCAGGGACAAGAACACTGAAGCTTTCTTT. Translation gives CASSIVRRDKNTEAFF. The chain combines TRBV19 with TRBJ1-1; D may be TRBD1 (6 bases). Trimming left V 1 base short and J 1 base short, with 13 bases between. Germline V gene lookup returns CDR1 LNHDA and CDR2 SQIVND (reference sequence). The CDR3 runs to 16 residues.

The CDR3 DNA follows: TGTGCCAGCAGCTCGAGGACTAGCGGGGGGGCCTTAGATTCGGAGACCCAGTACTTC. Its translation: CASSSRTSGGALDSETQYF. The genes are TRBV7-2 and TRBJ2-5; 15 positions agree with TRBD2. Trimming at V came to 4 bases and at J to 5 bases, leaving 14 bases not matched to a gene. CDR1 is SGHTA and CDR2 is FQGNSA in the germline V gene. The CDR3 runs 19 residues.